This T cell receptor beta chain was identified during a study of shared clonotypes between healthy human individuals (dated by TCRdb to the early 2020s). With regard to the full study: Three men and a couple of women, aged 18 to 49 years, made up the cohort. Per donor, three plates each were used for CD4 naive and CD4 memory, two for CD8 naive, and one for CD8 memory. Blood TCR repertoires of about five healthy adults were deeply sequenced to estimate repertoire size and the extent of clonotype sharing between individuals. Libraries were prepared and TCR repertoires were sequenced by different laboratories using diverse techniques, in order to increase sequencing depth and limit assay-specific biases. Leukapheresis yielded between about 0.9 and 10 billion PBMCs per donor.

CDR1 and CDR2, per the germline V gene (reference sequence), are SSHAT and FNYEAQ. The cysteine opens and the phenylalanine closes a CDR3 of 16 amino acids. Left in the record is the CDR3 DNA by itself, 48 bases read in frame from the first base. On the study overall, not on this receptor specifically: The genetic and exposure-history diversity represented was limited by the small number of donors. Incomplete sequencing was indicated by rarefaction of sorted-subset datasets, despite the large sequencing depth. Naive subsets generally had larger estimated clonotype richness than memory subsets. Sampling was limited to blood, and TCR repertoires in tissue likely differ from TCR repertoires in blood. Higher generation probabilities were observed for clonotypes shared by all four sorted-subset donors than for non-shared clonotypes. Pairwise subsampling indicated that sequencing depth was expected to affect the degree of clonotype sharing among donors. Sharing across a few donors was observed for roughly 5% of naive CD4, over 3% of naive CD8, 2.3% of memory CD4, and less than 0.45% of memory CD8 clonotypes.

The donors were healthy, HIV-negative adults with no recently reported acute infections or vaccinations. All donors were Caucasian adults living in Nashville, Tennessee, USA. Magnetic negative selection was used to enrich CD4+ T cells, after which naive cells were positively selected on CD45RA and the negative fraction became the memory subset. Blood was collected by leukapheresis, and PBMCs were isolated by Ficoll-Histopaque density gradient centrifugation and then cryopreserved in liquid nitrogen vapor phase. Analytical flow cytometry was used to check the purity and quantity of every magnetically sorted T cell population. Genomic DNA was isolated from every sorted fraction and measured by UV absorbance on a Nanodrop 2000c. Note on this clone: The antigen it binds to is not known. One end of the junction fails to match germline, which may point to a read error.

Using the deep immunoSEQ assay, TCR CDR3 regions were amplified from genomic DNA by multiplex PCR. For each cell subset, the extracted genomic DNA was distributed evenly across all wells of several immunoSEQ 96-well plates, and each plate served as one replicate. For sorted subsets, roughly 190 ng of genomic DNA, equivalent to 25,000 to 35,000 T cell genomes, went into each replicate PCR. The purified libraries were quantified using a Qubit 3.0 fluorometer, sized with a Bioanalyzer 2100, and then quantified again using the KAPA Library Quantification kit. Every immunoSEQ 96-well plate was sequenced on a separate single-read 150-cycle Illumina NextSeq 550 flow cell. The study's processing was this. Because only junctional sequences without quality scores were contained in the immunoSEQ output, filtering matching that applied to full-length reads could not be performed. To assign V/J genes and CDR3, sequences were annotated against IMGT germline references using PyIR, a Python wrapper for IgBLAST v1.9. Reads were removed for weak V/J assignments (E-value above 1e-6), missing CDR3, stop codons, out-of-frame junctions, or ambiguous translated residues. V3J clonotypes were defined by identical inferred V gene, J gene, and CDR3 amino acid sequence. Percentage overlap between repertoires was computed as shared unique clonotypes divided by the size of the smaller repertoire. Repertoire richness was assessed with RTK rarefaction, the Chao1 estimator, and Recon v2.1 estimates of unobserved clonotypes. For all TCRbeta clonotypes obtained by the gDNA method from a few donors, generation probabilities were computed with OLGA. Drawn from immuneACCESS, this table holds only the in-frame rearrangements with V and J called that TCRdb kept. Clones are partly lost; checked studies trace under half to an unresolved V gene and leave the rest unexplained. V and J calls and clone size are those listed in that table; D and trimming were worked out from the DNA. Present in this sample are roughly 2.6 million clones, more than 80% of which were seen just once. The top ten clonotypes cover over 0.12% of the sample.

This receptor was identified in a man aged 18 to 35 in good health. The sequencing sample was made of naive CD4+ T cells sorted from blood. What the cell subset or site label conveys for this sample: CD45RA+ positively selected. Rearrangement joined TRBV7-7 to TRBJ2-1, with 16 central nucleotides matching TRBD2. The sequence in DNA is TGTGCTAGCAGCTTAACCGGGACTAGCGGGAGGGATGAGCAGTTCTTC. Its coded protein is CASSLTGTSGRDEQFF.